Listed below are T cell receptor beta chains from one sample, sequenced in a study of cytomegalovirus exposure and HLA in healthy donors. Only in-frame clones appear in the TCRdb table, and some are missing; sequencing was by immunoSEQ multiplex PCR. The table records around 30,000 clones, just under 90% of them present only once. Sequencing input: PBMCs. The receptor set was obtained from a boy aged 5 to 17 in good health and CMV-seronegative. Both conserved end residues are part of each CDR3. A D gene is named only where the DNA matches it firmly. Rows give clone size only sometimes, using once, few, many, or a class for an expanded clone.

cdr3_nt	cdr3_aa	v_call	j_call	d_call	cdr3_length	clone_size
TGCGCCAGCAGCCAAGGAGGACAGGGAGGGGAAAAACTGTTTTTT	CASSQGGQGGEKLFF	TRBV4-1	TRBJ1-4	TRBD1	15	-
TGTGCCAGCAGTTTAGTGATAGGGGGTCCAGGGGTGAATCAGCCCCAGCATTTT	CASSLVIGGPGVNQPQHF	TRBV28	TRBJ1-5	-	18	-
TGTGCCAGCAGTTACTCGCCAGGGAACACTGAAGCTTTCTTT	CASSYSPGNTEAFF	TRBV6-5	TRBJ1-1	-	14	-
TGTGCCACCTGGACAGAAGGTCCCGTAGGCTATGGCTACACCTTC	CATWTEGPVGYGYTF	TRBV6-1	TRBJ1-2	-	15	once
TGTGCCAGCAGTGACTCCGGGACAGGGAGGGGTAATGAGCAGTTCTTC	CASSDSGTGRGNEQFF	TRBV2	TRBJ2-1	TRBD1	16	-
TGTGCCAGTAGTATCACCGGGACAGTCTATGGCTACACCTTC	CASSITGTVYGYTF	TRBV19	TRBJ1-2	TRBD1	14	-
TGTGCCAGCAGCTTAGGAACGGACTTACGGCGGGAGACCCAGTACTTC	CASSLGTDLRRETQYF	TRBV13	TRBJ2-5	-	16	-
TGTGCCAGCAGCGTAGAGAGGCTGTGGGACAGGGATCCCTACGAGCAGTACTTC	CASSVERLWDRDPYEQYF	TRBV9	TRBJ2-7	TRBD1	18	-
TGTGCCTCGAAGAGGGAGGGAAATCAGCCCCAGCATTTT	CASKREGNQPQHF	TRBV10-3	TRBJ1-5	-	13	-
TGTGCCAGCAGTACTCGGACAGGGAGCGTGGTGAACACTGAAGCTTTCTTT	CASSTRTGSVVNTEAFF	TRBV25-1	TRBJ1-1	TRBD1	17	once
TGCAGCGTGGGTTTTCCGGGTCATGTGAACACTGAAGCTTTCTTT	CSVGFPGHVNTEAFF	TRBV29-1	TRBJ1-1	-	15	-
TGTGCCAGCACCGGAGGGGTGTCCTACGAGCAGTACTTC	CASTGGVSYEQYF	TRBV11-2	TRBJ2-7	-	13	once
TGTGCCAGCAAGCGGAGCGAAGAGACCCAGTACTTC	CASKRSEETQYF	TRBV2	TRBJ2-5	-	12	once
TGTGCCAGCAGTTACACAACCGCAGATACGCAGTATTTT	CASSYTTADTQYF	TRBV6-5	TRBJ2-3	-	13	few
TGTGCCAGCAATCCGTTACAGGGTGTAGATACGCAGTATTTT	CASNPLQGVDTQYF	TRBV28	TRBJ2-3	-	14	-
TGTGCCATCAGCGGTGACAGGGCCCGACCCTACAATGAGCAGTTCTTC	CAISGDRARPYNEQFF	TRBV10-3	TRBJ2-1	TRBD1	16	-
TGTGCCAGTACGGACAGTCCCGCCTCGAACACTGAAGCTTTCTTT	CASTDSPASNTEAFF	TRBV19	TRBJ1-1	-	15	-
TGTGCCTGGACAGAAACCTCAACTAATGAAAAACTGTTTTTT	CAWTETSTNEKLFF	TRBV30	TRBJ1-4	-	14	few
TGTGCCAGCAGCCCTACAGGGGGTGGCACAGATACGCAGTATTTT	CASSPTGGGTDTQYF	TRBV6-4	TRBJ2-3	TRBD1	15	-
TGCGCCAGCAGCCTCTTATCAGTTACCTACGAGCAGTACTTC	CASSLLSVTYEQYF	TRBV5-1	TRBJ2-7	-	14	-
TGTGCCAGCAGTTTCCTCGGGGCCAACGTCCTGACTTTC	CASSFLGANVLTF	TRBV27	TRBJ2-6	-	13	-
TGTGCCAGCAGCGGTCAAGCAGCGGCTGGAAACACCATATATTTT	CASSGQAAAGNTIYF	TRBV9	TRBJ1-3	-	15	-
TGCAGCACTCACCCCGAGGGGGGGGCCGGGGAGCTGTTTTTT	CSTHPEGGAGELFF	TRBV29-1	TRBJ2-2	-	14	-
TGTGCCAGCAGCCACGCACGGGACACTATAAACTATGGCTACACCTTC	CASSHARDTINYGYTF	TRBV7-9	TRBJ1-2	-	16	-
TGTGCCAGCAGTTCGGGACAGGGACTTACCACTTACAATGAGCAGTTCTTC	CASSSGQGLTTYNEQFF	TRBV27	TRBJ2-1	TRBD1	17	few
TGCAGCGTGGCGACAGGGGACGAGCAGTACTTC	CSVATGDEQYF	TRBV29-1	TRBJ2-7	TRBD1	11	-
TGTGCCAGCAGCTTAGGCCCTGGTGCTAGGGGCACCGGGGAGCTGTTTTTT	CASSLGPGARGTGELFF	TRBV7-3	TRBJ2-2	-	17	few
TGTGCCAGCAGCTCCCGGGACATATACGAGCAGTACTTC	CASSSRDIYEQYF	TRBV11-1	TRBJ2-7	-	13	-
TGTGCCACCAGCGGCCGGGACAGTACCTATGGCTACACCTTC	CATSGRDSTYGYTF	TRBV15	TRBJ1-2	TRBD1	14	-
TGTGCCAGCAGCCAAGAGGACAGGGTTTACTATGGCTACACCTTC	CASSQEDRVYYGYTF	TRBV4-2	TRBJ1-2	TRBD1	15	-
TGTGCCAGCAGTATACAGGGGCTAATCTATGGCTACACCTTC	CASSIQGLIYGYTF	TRBV6-6	TRBJ1-2	TRBD1	14	-
TGTGCCAGCAGCGTAGGGAGCAGGGACAATGAGCAGTTCTTC	CASSVGSRDNEQFF	TRBV9	TRBJ2-1	-	14	few